The following is a T cell receptor (beta chain) sequence with its context. Libraries were prepared by immunoSEQ multiplex PCR; TCRdb keeps only in-frame clonotypes and omits some of them. Of under 40,000 clones detected, around nine tenths appear once; the ten largest clones hold around 12%. CDR1 and CDR2 (germline): MNHEY, SVGAGI. The CDR3 runs to 14 residues. The V and J ends lost 1 base and 4 bases respectively, with 11 bases between them. The entry originates in a study of sequential checkpoint blockade in melanoma. Study background: Randomization was 1:1 between first-line nivolumab→ipilimumab and ipilimumab→nivolumab. After both sequences, patients received maintenance nivolumab.

The treatment was: randomized to nivolumab then ipilimumab (arm A) or the reverse (arm B). Patients had received no earlier DNA-damaging chemotherapy. This chain joins TRBV6-5 and TRBJ2-7; maybe TRBD2 (6 bases). This TCR derives from a human donor with melanoma. The sequencing here drew on CD8+ T cells sorted from blood (inferred from file names), taken from a patient given nivolumab and ipilimumab in sequence. The CDR3 sequence: CASSYWGVGYEQYF. The CDR3 DNA sequence: TGTGCCAGCAGTTACTGGGGGGTCGGATACGAGCAGTACTTC.